This T cell receptor (beta chain) was captured by sequencing in a study of Graves' ophthalmopathy and Graves' hyperthyroidism. Using RNA transcripts, the TCR beta CDR3 regions were amplified. First-round RT-PCR employed HTBI primers, with a second-round multiplex PCR after it. Each CDR3 protein gets one entry after TCRdb re-called the multiplex PCR reads with MiXCR. The top ten hold roughly 45% of the sample, which has approximately 210,000 distinct CDR3 sequences, roughly 21% seen once. PBMCs were isolated from a roughly 9.3 ml sample of fresh peripheral blood. Study findings and constraints: Sensitivity of under 71% and specificity of approximately 76% were achieved by the model that predicted ophthalmopathy progression. In separating ophthalmopathy from stable hyperthyroidism, a 13-signature model achieved 87.88% sensitivity and around 80% specificity.

Details on this clonotype: Its antigen is as yet unknown.

The length of the CDR3 is 17 residues. V was pared by 0 bases and J by 3 bases, with 5 bases of the junction left unmatched. Germline-derived CDR1 and CDR2 are MNHEY and SVGAGI. This TCR was sampled from a woman between 50 and 59 years old with Graves' ophthalmopathy. This chain links TRBV6-5 with TRBJ2-2; the match to TRBD2 covers 9 bases. Sequenced: peripheral blood. The CDR3 coding sequence is TGTGCCAGCAGTTACTCTTCAGTAGCGGGAGACACCGGGGAGCTGTTTTTT. Its protein product is CASSYSSVAGDTGELFF.